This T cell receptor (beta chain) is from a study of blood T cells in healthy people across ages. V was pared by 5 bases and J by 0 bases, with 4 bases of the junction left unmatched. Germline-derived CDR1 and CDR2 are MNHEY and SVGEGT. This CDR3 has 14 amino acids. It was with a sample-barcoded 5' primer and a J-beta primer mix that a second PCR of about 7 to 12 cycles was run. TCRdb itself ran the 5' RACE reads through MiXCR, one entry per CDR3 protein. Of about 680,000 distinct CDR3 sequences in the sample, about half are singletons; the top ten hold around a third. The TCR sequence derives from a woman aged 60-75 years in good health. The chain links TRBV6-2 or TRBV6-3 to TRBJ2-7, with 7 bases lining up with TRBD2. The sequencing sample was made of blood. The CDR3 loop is CASSGDYFSYEQYF. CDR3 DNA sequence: TGTGCCAGCAGTGGGGACTACTTCTCCTACGAGCAGTACTTC.